These T cell receptor gamma chains were read from a single sample in a study of gamma-delta chains in newborns, infants, children. TCRdb reanalyzed the reads using CATT. The sample includes fewer than 600 gamma-chain clones, about two fifths of them seen just once. Specimen: blood. The receptors stem from a child who was a newborn, infant or young child, either healthy, febrile or measles-vaccinated (not recorded which). Both conserved end residues are part of each CDR3. The size of a clone is reported for some rows only, either as once, few or many, or as a class for expanded clones.

v_gene	abundance	j_gene	CDR3aa	CDR3nt
TRGV9	large	TRGJP	CALWEVEELGKKIKVF	TGTGCCTTGTGGGAGGTGGAGGAGTTGGGCAAAAAAATCAAGGTATTT
TRGV5	large	TRGJ1/TRGJ2	CATWDDYKKLF	TGTGCCACCTGGGACGATTATAAGAAACTCTTT
TRGV9	few	TRGJP	CALWEAIQELGKKIKVF	TGTGCCTTGTGGGAGGCGATACAAGAGTTGGGCAAAAAAATCAAGGTATTT
TRGV9	few	TRGJ1/TRGJ2	CALWEVKSNYYKKLF	TGTGCCTTGTGGGAGGTGAAATCGAATTATTATAAGAAACTCTTT
TRGV8	few	TRGJP1	CATWDLTTGWFKIF	TGTGCCACCTGGGATTTGACCACTGGTTGGTTCAAGATATTT
TRGV4	large	TRGJ1/TRGJ2	CATWDDYYKKLF	TGTGCCACCTGGGATGATTATTATAAGAAACTCTTT
TRGV8	large	TRGJP1	CATWERGTTGWFKIF	TGTGCCACCTGGGAACGGGGAACCACTGGTTGGTTCAAGATATTT
TRGV4	large	TRGJP1	CATWDGPTGWFKIF	TGTGCCACCTGGGATGGGCCCACTGGTTGGTTCAAGATATTT
TRGV3	large	TRGJP1	CATWDVTGWFKIF	TGTGCCACCTGGGATGTCACTGGTTGGTTCAAGATATTT
TRGV4	few	TRGJP2	CATEWIKTF	TGTGCCACCGAGTGGATCAAGACGTTT
TRGV9	large	TRGJP	CALWEVRELGKKIKVF	TGTGCCTTGTGGGAGGTGCGGGAGTTGGGCAAAAAAATCAAGGTATTT
TRGV9	few	TRGJP	CALWEFQELGKKIKVF	TGTGCCTTGTGGGAGTTTCAAGAGTTGGGCAAAAAAATCAAGGTATTT
TRGV5	large	TRGJP1	CATWDRDTGWFKIF	TGTGCCACCTGGGACAGGGACACTGGTTGGTTCAAGATATTT
TRGV4	NA	TRGJ1/TRGJ2	CATWDVLKKLF	TGTGCCACCTGGGATGTGCTTAAGAAACTCTTT
TRGV3	hyperexpanded	TRGJP2	CATWDSSDWIKTF	TGTGCCACCTGGGACAGTAGTGATTGGATCAAGACGTTT
TRGV9	NA	TRGJP	CALCGPQELGKKIKVF	TGTGCCTTGTGTGGGCCGCAAGAGTTGGGCAAAAAAATCAAGGTATTT